The following is a T cell receptor beta chain sequence with its context. Per the germline V gene, CDR1 is SGHTA and CDR2 is FQGTGA. CDR3 size: 16 residues. V shed 5 bases, J shed 4 bases, and the junction held 8 bases outside the gene matches. The authors' processing: Counts of nucleated cells, estimated from reference gene primer amplification, were obtained. The assay was immunoSEQ multiplex PCR, and TCRdb's table has in-frame clones only and misses some. V, J and clone size derive from that table, while D and trimming were established from the DNA sequence. The sample carries roughly 160,000 clones, 88% recorded once. The data derive from a study of blood T cell repertoires in COVID-19. At the level of the study: The cDNA or gDNA used as material had been derived from T cells, B-cell-depleted T cells, or PBMCs.

The clonotype comes from a man aged 50-60 years who had recovered from COVID-19. Sequenced: peripheral blood. The rearrangement links TRBV7-3 to TRBJ2-1; 10 bases are shared with TRBD2. The DNA of the CDR3 is TGTGCCAGCAGCCTCACCGGGACTAGCGCGTACAATGAGCAGTTCTTC. Amino acid sequence: CASSLTGTSAYNEQFF.